The present entry profiles one TCR beta chain with its context. Its antigen is undetermined. Expressed TCRB transcripts were sequenced after all isolated RNA was converted to cDNA. The read count averaged approximately 3.5 million across naive, central memory and regulatory T cell samples. Sequenced by immunoSEQ multiplex PCR; TCRdb stores in-frame clones only, minus some. The data hold about 620,000 clones, with roughly 15% observed a single time. Per germline, CDR1 SGDLS and CDR2 YYNGEE. CDR3 size: 15 residues. The J segment lost 2 bases and the V segment lost 0 bases, leaving 1 base of the junction unmatched. The data originate from a study of beta chain features in type 1 diabetes. Study-wide points: TCRB CDR3s from Type 1 diabetes patients were moderately but significantly shorter in all four CD4+ subsets. Possible PCR preference for shorter templates applied equally to patients and controls.

The sample was naive CD4+ T cells from blood. The chain combines TRBV9 with TRBJ2-1; 8 bases are shared with TRBD2. This TCR came from a man between 18 and 29 years old in good health. The CDR3 DNA follows: TGTGCCAGCAGCGTAGATAGCGGGACCTACAATGAGCAGTTCTTC. Protein sequence: CASSVDSGTYNEQFF. Full variable domain (outside the CDR3, taken from reference TRBV9 and TRBJ2-1): DSGVTQTPKHLITATGQRVTLRCSPRSGDLSVYWYQQSLDQGLQFLIQYYNGEERAKGNILERFSAQQFPDLHSELNLSSLELGDSALYFCASSVDSGTYNEQFFGPGTRLTVL.